What follows are 12 T cell receptor beta chains derived from one specimen sequenced in a study of blood T cell repertoires in COVID-19. Data came from immunoSEQ multiplex PCR; TCRdb stores just in-frame clones and leaves some out. The profile shows some 70,000 clones, approximately 90% of them singletons. Specimen: peripheral blood. The receptors come from a woman of 80 years or more with active COVID-19.

The V call is TRBV29-1, the J call TRBJ2-5; D remains unclear. Germline CDR1 SQVTM, CDR2 ANQGSEA. Trimming removed 1 base at V and 4 bases at J, with 16 bases between. The CDR3 runs 15 residues. CDR3 sequence: CSVEGMSSGLETQYF. CDR3 DNA: TGCAGCGTTGAAGGCATGAGTAGTGGGCTAGAGACCCAGTACTTC. The whole variable domain, filled in from reference TRBV29-1 and TRBJ2-5, reads SAVISQKPSRDICQRGTSLTIQCQVDSQVTMMFWYRQQPGQSLTLIATANQGSEATYESGFVIDKFPISRPNLTFSTLTVSNMSPEDSSIYLCSVEGMSSGLETQYFGPGTRLLVL.

V usage is TRBV7-3 and J usage is TRBJ2-3; 13 bases align to TRBD2. The CDR3 length is 16 residues. V lost 5 bases to trimming and J lost 3 bases; unmatched junction nucleotides: 5. Looked up from germline, CDR1 is SGHTA and CDR2 is FQGTGA. CDR3 nucleotide sequence: TGTGCCAGCAGCCCCGGGACTAGCGGGATTACAGATACGCAGTATTTT. As protein: CASSPGTSGITDTQYF. The whole variable domain, filled in from reference TRBV7-3 and TRBJ2-3, reads GAGVSQTPSNKVTEKGKYVELRCDPISGHTALYWYRQSLGQGPEFLIYFQGTGAADDSGLPNDRFFAVRPEGSVSTLKIQRTERGDSAVYLCASSPGTSGITDTQYFGPGTRLTVL.

This chain joins TRBV5-1 and TRBJ1-4, with D uncertain. The V end lost 1 base, the J end lost 4 bases, and 11 bases lay between the germline ends. Germline lookup yields CDR1 SGHRS and CDR2 YFSETQ. The CDR3 spans 15 residues. DNA for the CDR3: TGCGCCAGCAGCTTGTCCGGGAATAATAATGAAAAACTGTTTTTT. It yields the protein CASSLSGNNNEKLFF.

This chain joins TRBV5-1 and TRBJ2-1, with 11 bases matching TRBD2. CDR3 length: 16 residues. With V trimmed by 2 bases and J by 8 bases, 9 bases remained unmatched. Germline lookup yields CDR1 SGHRS and CDR2 YFSETQ. Here the CDR3 reads CASSFGLAGLSDEQFF. The CDR3, as DNA: TGCGCCAGCAGCTTCGGACTAGCGGGTCTCTCGGATGAGCAGTTCTTC.

V gene TRBV24-1 combines with J gene TRBJ1-4, with TRBD1 matching 8 bases. The length of the CDR3 is 13 residues. The germline V gene has CDR1 KGHDR and CDR2 SFDVKD. Germline trimming cut 5 bases from V and 8 bases from J; bases unmatched to any gene: 3. This chain's CDR3 is CATSGRQGEKLFF. For the CDR3, the DNA is TGTGCCACCAGTGGTCGACAGGGGGAAAAACTGTTTTTT.

The rearrangement uses TRBV6-5 and TRBJ1-2; 8 bases match TRBD1. Germline V gives CDR1 MNHEY, CDR2 SVGAGI. This CDR3 spans 15 amino acids. V trimming: 2 bases; J trimming: 3 bases; junction bases outside the gene matches: 5. The chain's CDR3 is CASSYTGTGDYGYTF. CDR3 nucleotide sequence: TGTGCCAGCAGTTACACCGGGACAGGCGACTATGGCTACACCTTC.

The rearrangement joins TRBV27 to TRBJ2-7; 8 nucleotides align to TRBD2. Germline-derived CDR1 and CDR2 are MNHEY and SMNVEV (reference sequence). This CDR3 spans 13 amino acids. Unmatched junction bases numbered 2, after V lost 3 bases and J lost 4 bases. The CDR3 sequence: CASSLGGRYEQYF. The CDR3 DNA follows: TGTGCCAGCAGTTTGGGCGGGAGGTACGAGCAGTACTTC.

This chain uses TRBV5-8 with TRBJ1-1; no clear D gene. With 1 base removed from V and 4 bases from J, the gap between germline ends came to 11 bases. CDR3 size: 14 residues. Germline V gene data show CDR1 as SGHTS and CDR2 as YDEGEE. DNA of the CDR3: TGTGCCAGCAGCTTGAGCGGGATGGGCACTGAAGCTTTCTTT. It yields the protein CASSLSGMGTEAFF. Filled out from reference TRBV5-8 and TRBJ1-1, the complete variable domain reads EAGVTQSPTHLIKTRGQQATLRCSPISGHTSVYWYQQALGLGLQFLLWYDEGEERNRGNFPPRFSGRQFPNYSSELNVNALELEDSALYLCASSLSGMGTEAFFGQGTRLTVV.

The chain combines TRBV10-3 with TRBJ2-5, with D perhaps matching TRBD1 (5 bases). With 6 bases removed from V and 3 bases from J, the gap between germline ends came to 5 bases. Germline assignment: CDR1 ENHRY and CDR2 SYGVKD. This CDR3 region has 11 residues. The DNA for the CDR3 is TGTGCCATCAGGGACAAAGAGACCCAGTACTTC. Translating it yields CAIRDKETQYF.

The gene calls are TRBV7-2 and TRBJ2-5; 12 positions agree with TRBD2. CDR1 and CDR2 (germline): SGHTA, FQGNSA. The CDR3 is 16 residues long. V gave up 4 bases and J gave up 10 bases; unmatched junction bases: 13. CDR3 protein: CASSSSSGRGKIDQYF. The CDR3 bases are TGTGCCAGCAGCTCGTCTAGCGGGAGGGGAAAGATTGACCAGTACTTC.

This chain links TRBV5-4 with TRBJ2-7; TRBD2 might be the D (6 bases). V was shortened by 3 bases and J by 1 base, with 14 bases between the two germline ends. The CDR3 loop spans 15 amino acids. In germline, CDR1 is SGHNT, CDR2 YYREEE (reference sequence). The CDR3 DNA sequence: TGTGCCAGCAGCTCGCAGGGACTGGGGTCCTACGAGCAGTACTTC. Residues: CASSSQGLGSYEQYF. Combining the CDR3 with reference TRBV5-4 and TRBJ2-7 gives the whole variable domain ETGVTQSPTHLIKTRGQQVTLRCSSQSGHNTVSWYQQALGQGPQFIFQYYREEENGRGNFPPRFSGLQFPNYSSELNVNALELDDSALYLCASSSQGLGSYEQYFGPGTRLTVT.

This clone was seen just once. This chain uses TRBV10-2 with TRBJ1-5; unclear D gene. The CDR3 totals 14 residues. Trimming left V 3 bases short and J 3 bases short, with 9 bases between. Germline loops: CDR1 WSHSY, CDR2 SAAADI. CDR3 in amino acids: CASSEEGTNQPQHF. In nucleotides, the CDR3 is TGCGCCAGCAGTGAAGAGGGTACCAATCAGCCCCAGCATTTT.